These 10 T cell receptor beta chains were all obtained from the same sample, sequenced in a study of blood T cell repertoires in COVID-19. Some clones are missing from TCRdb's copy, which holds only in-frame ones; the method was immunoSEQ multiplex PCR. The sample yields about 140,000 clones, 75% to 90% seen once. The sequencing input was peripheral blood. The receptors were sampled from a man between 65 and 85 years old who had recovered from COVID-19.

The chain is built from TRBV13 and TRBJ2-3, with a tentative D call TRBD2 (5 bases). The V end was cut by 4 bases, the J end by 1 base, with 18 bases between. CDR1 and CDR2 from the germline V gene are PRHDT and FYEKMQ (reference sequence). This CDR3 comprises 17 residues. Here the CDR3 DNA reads TGTGCCAGCAGCTCTAACCCGAAGGCTAGCCGCACAGATACGCAGTATTTT. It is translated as CASSSNPKASRTDTQYF.

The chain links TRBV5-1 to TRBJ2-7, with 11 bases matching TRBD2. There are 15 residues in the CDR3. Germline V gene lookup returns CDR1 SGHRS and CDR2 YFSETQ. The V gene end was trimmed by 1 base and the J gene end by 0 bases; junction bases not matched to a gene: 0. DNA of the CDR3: TGCGCCAGCAGCTTGACTAGCGGGAGCTCCTACGAGCAGTACTTC. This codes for CASSLTSGSSYEQYF.

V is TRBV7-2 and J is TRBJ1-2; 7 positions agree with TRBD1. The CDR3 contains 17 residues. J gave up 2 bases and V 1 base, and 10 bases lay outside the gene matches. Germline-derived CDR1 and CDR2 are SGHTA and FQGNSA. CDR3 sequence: CASSLVYRQGPNYGYTF. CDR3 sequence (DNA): TGTGCCAGCAGCTTAGTATACAGACAGGGACCCAACTATGGCTACACCTTC.

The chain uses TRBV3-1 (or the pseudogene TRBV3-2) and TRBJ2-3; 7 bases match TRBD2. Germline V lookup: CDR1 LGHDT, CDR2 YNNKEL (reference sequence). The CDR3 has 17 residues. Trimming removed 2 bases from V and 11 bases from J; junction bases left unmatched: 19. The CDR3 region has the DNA TGTGCCAGCAGCCAACCCGGACTAGGAGGGGTGGGTTCAGAGCAGTATTTT. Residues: CASSQPGLGGVGSEQYF.

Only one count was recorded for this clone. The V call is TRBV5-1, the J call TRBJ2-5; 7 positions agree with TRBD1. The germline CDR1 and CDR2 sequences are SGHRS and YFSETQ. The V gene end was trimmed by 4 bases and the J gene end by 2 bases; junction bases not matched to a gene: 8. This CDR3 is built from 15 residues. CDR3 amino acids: CASSIQDRRQETQYF. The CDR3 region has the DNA TGCGCCAGCAGCATCCAGGACAGGCGGCAAGAGACCCAGTACTTC.

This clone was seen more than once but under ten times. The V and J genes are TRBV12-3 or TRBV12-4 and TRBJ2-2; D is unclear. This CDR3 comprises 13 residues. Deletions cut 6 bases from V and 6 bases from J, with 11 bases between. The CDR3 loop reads CASSRGVSGELFF. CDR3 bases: TGTGCCAGCAGCAGAGGTGTATCCGGGGAGCTGTTTTTT.

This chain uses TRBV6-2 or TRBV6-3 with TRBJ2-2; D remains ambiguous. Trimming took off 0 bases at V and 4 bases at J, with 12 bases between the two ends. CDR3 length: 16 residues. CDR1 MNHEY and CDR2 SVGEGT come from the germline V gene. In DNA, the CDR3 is TGTGCCAGCAGTTACTCGAAAGCGACCGGCACCGGGGAGCTGTTTTTT. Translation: CASSYSKATGTGELFF.

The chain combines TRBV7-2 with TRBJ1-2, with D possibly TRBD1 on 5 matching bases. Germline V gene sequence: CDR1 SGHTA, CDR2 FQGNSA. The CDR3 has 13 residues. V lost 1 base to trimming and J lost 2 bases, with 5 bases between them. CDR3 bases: TGTGCCAGCAGCTTAGGACAGAACTATGGCTACACCTTC. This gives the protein CASSLGQNYGYTF.

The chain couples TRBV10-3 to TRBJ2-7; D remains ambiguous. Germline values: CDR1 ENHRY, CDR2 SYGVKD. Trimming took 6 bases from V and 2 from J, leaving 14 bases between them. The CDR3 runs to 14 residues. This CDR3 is CAIRLSTNAYEQYF. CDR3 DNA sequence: TGTGCCATCAGGCTTTCTACCAATGCCTACGAGCAGTACTTC.

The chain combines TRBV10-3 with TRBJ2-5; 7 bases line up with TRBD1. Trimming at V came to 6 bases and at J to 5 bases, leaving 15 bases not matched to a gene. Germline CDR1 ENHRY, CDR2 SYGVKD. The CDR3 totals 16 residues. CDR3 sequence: CAIRPEGATVQETQYF. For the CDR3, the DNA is TGTGCCATCAGACCTGAGGGGGCCACGGTTCAGGAGACCCAGTACTTC.